A single sample gave rise to the 32 T cell receptor beta chains below, sequenced in a study of CD8+ T cells in alopecia areata. Regarding treatment: oral pan-JAK inhibitor, 5-10 mg twice daily. RNA, once extracted, was reverse transcribed into cDNA for use as the sequencing template. The method was immunoSEQ multiplex PCR; TCRdb's version includes in-frame clones alone and lacks a portion of them. The sample lists fewer than 250,000 clones; 64% were seen once. Specimen: CD4+ T cells sorted from blood, collected at week 4, from a patient treated with tofacitinib. The receptor set was obtained from a human donor with alopecia areata.

The chain recombines TRBV11-3 with TRBJ2-5; 7 nucleotides align to TRBD2. Germline V gene sequence: CDR1 SGHNT, CDR2 YENEEA. The CDR3 is 14 amino acids. V trimming: 6 bases; J trimming: 1 base; junction bases outside the gene matches: 5. The CDR3 here is CASRSLAGQETQYF. In nucleotides, the CDR3 is TGTGCCAGCAGGTCATTAGCGGGCCAAGAGACCCAGTACTTC.

This clone has only a few counts. The chain combines TRBV29-1 with TRBJ1-1, with 9 positions matching TRBD1. CDR3 length: 14 amino acids. Germline values: CDR1 SQVTM, CDR2 ANQGSEA. Germline trimming cut 6 bases from V and 1 base from J; bases unmatched to any gene: 6. The CDR3 sequence is CSVTGGYGNTEAFF. CDR3 DNA sequence: TGCAGCGTGACAGGGGGGTATGGGAACACTGAAGCTTTCTTT.

The chain uses TRBV5-1 and TRBJ2-7, with D possibly being TRBD2 (5 bases). Deletions cut 0 bases from V and 4 bases from J, with 20 bases between. The V gene's germline CDR1 is SGHRS and CDR2 YFSETQ. The CDR3 has 17 amino acids. The CDR3 sequence is CASSLASGSGRLYEQYF. The CDR3 DNA reads as TGCGCCAGCAGCTTGGCCTCGGGGTCGGGTCGTTTATACGAGCAGTACTTC. The full variable domain, with the rest looked up from reference TRBV5-1 and TRBJ2-7, is KAGVTQTPRYLIKTRGQQVTLSCSPISGHRSVSWYQQTPGQGLQFLFEYFSETQRNKGNFPGRFSGRQFSNSRSEMNVSTLELGDSALYLCASSLASGSGRLYEQYFGPGTRLTVT.

The V gene is TRBV5-8, the J gene TRBJ1-2; TRBD1 might be the D (6 bases). The CDR3 is 14 amino acids. CDR1 and CDR2 from the germline V gene are SGHTS and YDEGEE. The germline V and J ends were trimmed by 2 bases and 7 bases, with 15 bases remaining between them. CDR3 DNA sequence: TGTGCCAGCAGCTTATATACAGGGTCTGGTGGCTACACCTTC. As protein: CASSLYTGSGGYTF. The complete variable domain, with remaining parts taken from reference TRBV5-8 and TRBJ1-2, reads EAGVTQSPTHLIKTRGQQATLRCSPISGHTSVYWYQQALGLGLQFLLWYDEGEERNRGNFPPRFSGRQFPNYSSELNVNALELEDSALYLCASSLYTGSGGYTFGSGTRLTVV.

Of note for this clone: Other DNA sequences in this sample translate to the same CDR3. The CDR3 nucleotides are TGCAGCGTTGGACAGGGTGCAAACTATGGCTACACCTTC. As protein: CSVGQGANYGYTF. V gene TRBV29-1 combines with J gene TRBJ1-2; 7 positions match TRBD1. The CDR3 runs 13 residues. The germline CDR1 and CDR2 sequences are SQVTM and ANQGSEA. Germline trimming cut 4 bases from V and 2 bases from J; bases unmatched to any gene: 4.

This clone was observed a handful of times. The chain couples TRBV13 to TRBJ2-1; TRBD2 aligns across 10 bases. The J segment lost 8 bases and the V segment lost 5 bases, leaving 9 bases of the junction unmatched. Germline V gene sequence: CDR1 PRHDT, CDR2 FYEKMQ (reference sequence). The CDR3 runs 15 residues. The CDR3 sequence is CASSPLAGSTDEQFF. The CDR3 region has the DNA TGTGCCAGCAGCCCACTAGCGGGGTCGACAGATGAGCAGTTCTTC.

The J gene is TRBJ1-2, the V gene TRBV7-2; 8 nucleotides align to TRBD1. Per germline, CDR1 SGHTA and CDR2 FQGNSA. This CDR3 region has 13 residues. Trimming at V came to 6 bases and at J to 5 bases, leaving 5 bases not matched to a gene. The DNA for the CDR3 is TGTGCCAGCAGGTTAACAGGGGGATATGGCTACACCTTC. It yields the protein CASRLTGGYGYTF.

This rearrangement joins TRBV30 to TRBJ2-1; D gene ambiguous. V was trimmed by 0 bases and J by 0 bases, leaving 3 bases between them. CDR1 is GTSNPN, CDR2 SVGIG, per germline (reference sequence). The CDR3 extends over 13 amino acids. The CDR3 bases are TGTGCCTGGAGTGTTCTCTCCTACAATGAGCAGTTCTTC. It yields the protein CAWSVLSYNEQFF.

The J gene is TRBJ1-5, the V gene TRBV29-1; no firm D call. Trimming left V 6 bases short and J 3 bases short, with 12 bases between. Germline V gene sequence: CDR1 SQVTM, CDR2 ANQGSEA. This CDR3 is 13 amino acids long. DNA for the CDR3: TGCAGCGTGGCCAGCAACCCCAATCAGCCCCAGCATTTT. This encodes CSVASNPNQPQHF.

This clone was observed a handful of times. This chain links TRBV5-1 with TRBJ1-4, with 9 bases aligning to TRBD1. V was clipped by 2 bases and J by 7 bases; unmatched bases: 6. From germline, CDR1 is SGHRS and CDR2 YFSETQ. This CDR3 is built from 15 residues. The CDR3 loop is CASSLSGTGSEKLFF. In nucleotides, the CDR3 is TGCGCCAGCAGCTTAAGTGGGACAGGGAGTGAAAAACTGTTTTTT.

The chain recombines TRBV7-2 with TRBJ1-1, with D perhaps TRBD1 (6 bases). Trimming removed 5 bases from V and 4 bases from J, with 23 bases in between. The germline V gene encodes CDR1 SGHTA and CDR2 FQGNSA. CDR3 size: 17 residues. The CDR3 sequence is CASSTGMRGARGTEAFF. The CDR3 coding sequence is TGTGCCAGCAGCACAGGGATGAGGGGCGCCCGGGGCACTGAAGCTTTCTTT. Based on the CDR3 plus reference TRBV7-2 and TRBJ1-1, the full variable domain is GAGVSQSPSNKVTEKGKDVELRCDPISGHTALYWYRQSLGQGLEFLIYFQGNSAPDKSGLPSDRFSAERTGGSVSTLTIQRTQQEDSAVYLCASSTGMRGARGTEAFFGQGTRLTVV.

This clone has more than one count but fewer than ten. The chain recombines TRBV5-1 with TRBJ2-5; D might be TRBD1 (5 bases). Trimming shortened V by 0 bases and J by 2 bases, and 14 bases separated the two germline ends. CDR1 is SGHRS and CDR2 is YFSETQ in the germline V gene. The CDR3 spans 16 residues. CDR3: CASSLALDRNQETQYF. The CDR3 region has the DNA TGCGCCAGCAGCTTGGCCTTAGACAGAAATCAAGAGACCCAGTACTTC.

The genes are TRBV2 and TRBJ2-2; 10 nucleotides align to TRBD1. Germline CDR1 SNHLY, CDR2 FYNNEI. This CDR3 is 14 amino acids long. Unmatched junction bases numbered 2, after V lost 5 bases and J lost 5 bases. CDR3 DNA sequence: TGTGCCAGCAGTTGGACAGGGGGAACCGGGGAGCTGTTTTTT. This gives the protein CASSWTGGTGELFF.

The V call is TRBV18, the J call TRBJ2-5; weak D call: TRBD1 (5 bases). CDR1 is KGHSH and CDR2 is LQKENI in the germline V gene. The CDR3 contains 13 residues. With 4 bases removed from V and 1 base from J, the gap between germline ends came to 7 bases. This chain's CDR3 is CASSLTAQETQYF. The CDR3 coding sequence is TGTGCCAGCTCACTGACAGCCCAAGAGACCCAGTACTTC.

The chain recombines TRBV9 with TRBJ2-5; D might be TRBD1 (6 bases). With 7 bases removed from V and 5 bases from J, the gap between germline ends came to 12 bases. The V gene's germline CDR1 is SGDLS and CDR2 YYNGEE. The CDR3 is 12 residues long. The CDR3 loop is CASGTGLETQYF. CDR3 in DNA: TGTGCCAGCGGTACAGGGTTGGAGACCCAGTACTTC.

The chain employs TRBV2 and TRBJ2-1; D not certain. Germline V gene lookup returns CDR1 SNHLY and CDR2 FYNNEI. V lost 1 base, J lost 10 bases, and 11 bases lay in between. This CDR3 region has 13 residues. The CDR3: CASSEDLRVEQFF. CDR3 nucleotide sequence: TGTGCCAGCAGTGAAGACTTGCGCGTGGAGCAGTTCTTC. Filled out from reference TRBV2 and TRBJ2-1, the complete variable domain reads EPEVTQTPSHQVTQMGQEVILRCVPISNHLYFYWYRQILGQKVEFLVSFYNNEISEKSEIFDDQFSVERPDGSNFTLKIRSTKLEDSAMYFCASSEDLRVEQFFGPGTRLTVL.

This clone has more than one count but fewer than ten. The V call is TRBV5-6, the J call TRBJ1-2; TRBD1 matches 9 bases. V gave up 2 bases and J gave up 8 bases; unmatched junction bases: 16. This CDR3 spans 17 amino acids. Germline-derived CDR1 and CDR2 are SGHDT and YYEEEE. In nucleotides, the CDR3 is TGTGCCAGCAGCTTCAAAACGTCACAGGGGGCGAGTGGAGGCTACACCTTC. Translating it yields CASSFKTSQGASGGYTF.

The CDR3 DNA follows: TGTGCCACCAGCAGGGGGGACAGGGATGGCTATGGCTACACCTTC. Protein sequence: CATSRGDRDGYGYTF. V gene TRBV15 combines with J gene TRBJ1-2; 9 positions agree with TRBD1. The CDR3 covers 15 residues. V shed 3 bases and J 4 bases; nucleotides not matched to a gene: 6. Looked up from germline, CDR1 is LNHNV and CDR2 is YYDKDF (reference sequence).

This chain uses TRBV15 with TRBJ1-5; 8 nucleotides align to TRBD1. This CDR3 comprises 16 residues. The junction had 5 bases not matched to a gene; V was cut back by 1 base and J by 3 bases. Germline assignment: CDR1 LNHNV and CDR2 YYDKDF (reference sequence). The CDR3 coding sequence is TGTGCCACCAGCAGAGTACCGACAGGGGACAATCAGCCCCAGCATTTT. Its protein is CATSRVPTGDNQPQHF.

V and J are TRBV10-2 and TRBJ1-6; D gene ambiguous. In germline, CDR1 is WSHSY, CDR2 SAAADI. The CDR3 is made up of 13 amino acids. The germline V and J ends were trimmed by 7 bases and 8 bases, with 12 bases remaining between them. CDR3 nucleotide sequence: TGCGCCAGCAACGAAGTTGCCTATTCACCCCTCCACTTT. This sequence encodes CASNEVAYSPLHF.

This clone was found a few times. The V gene is TRBV20-1, the J gene TRBJ2-5, with D perhaps matching TRBD2 (5 bases). Germline V gene lookup returns CDR1 DFQATT and CDR2 SNEGSKA (reference sequence). The CDR3 covers 11 residues. V lost 7 bases, J lost 5 bases, and 11 bases lay in between. DNA for the CDR3: TGCAGTGGCGGACTGATCGAGACCCAGTACTTC. Protein: CSGGLIETQYF.

This chain connects TRBV7-9 to TRBJ1-4, with TRBD1 matching 8 bases. This CDR3 has 16 residues. From germline, CDR1 is SEHNR and CDR2 FQNEAQ (reference sequence). Trimming removed 4 bases from V and 14 bases from J; junction bases left unmatched: 18. The CDR3 here is CASSYTLRDRPKVLFF. DNA for the CDR3: TGTGCCAGCAGCTACACATTGAGGGACAGGCCTAAAGTGCTGTTTTTT.

The chain links TRBV18 to TRBJ1-1; 8 bases map to TRBD1. There are 12 residues in the CDR3. With V trimmed by 2 bases and J by 11 bases, 4 bases remained unmatched. The germline gives CDR1 KGHSH, CDR2 LQKENI. The CDR3 region is CASSPTQGAAFF. The CDR3 coding sequence is TGTGCCAGCTCACCAACTCAGGGGGCGGCTTTCTTT.

This sequence joins TRBV5-1 and TRBJ1-2; 7 bases are shared with TRBD1. The CDR3 runs to 15 residues. The germline CDR1 and CDR2 sequences are SGHRS and YFSETQ. Trimming cost V 2 bases and J 1 base; bases outside gene matches: 5. CDR3 in amino acids: CASSFTGDYNYGYTF. The CDR3 nucleotides are TGCGCCAGCAGCTTCACAGGGGATTATAACTATGGCTACACCTTC. The variable domain in full, completed from reference TRBV5-1 and TRBJ1-2, reads KAGVTQTPRYLIKTRGQQVTLSCSPISGHRSVSWYQQTPGQGLQFLFEYFSETQRNKGNFPGRFSGRQFSNSRSEMNVSTLELGDSALYLCASSFTGDYNYGYTFGSGTRLTVV.

The CDR3 sequence is CASRRMGGGTSSGANVLTF. The CDR3 DNA follows: TGTGCCAGCAGGAGGATGGGCGGGGGGACCAGCTCTGGGGCCAACGTCCTGACTTTC. The chain couples TRBV5-4 to TRBJ2-6, with 8 nucleotides matching TRBD2. The junction had 13 bases not matched to a gene; V was cut back by 5 bases and J by 0 bases. CDR3 length: 19 amino acids. CDR1 is SGHNT, CDR2 YYREEE, per germline (reference sequence).

This chain uses TRBV5-6 with TRBJ1-6; D not resolved. The V gene's germline CDR1 is SGHDT and CDR2 YYEEEE. This CDR3 has 14 residues. V lost 5 bases and J 10 bases, leaving 16 bases between the germline ends. CDR3 protein: CASRVRLLGSPLHF. DNA of the CDR3: TGTGCCAGCAGAGTACGGTTATTAGGGTCACCCCTCCACTTT.

V and J are TRBV19 and TRBJ2-7; 12 nucleotides match TRBD1. Trimming removed 4 bases from V and 4 bases from J; junction bases left unmatched: 5. The CDR3 loop spans 15 amino acids. The germline gives CDR1 LNHDA, CDR2 SQIVND (reference sequence). The CDR3 here is CASSTGTGGAYEQYF. In DNA, the CDR3 is TGTGCCAGTAGTACCGGGACAGGGGGCGCATACGAGCAGTACTTC.

The rearrangement joins TRBV7-6 to TRBJ2-3, with D unresolved. There are 14 residues in the CDR3. The germline V gene has CDR1 SGHVS and CDR2 FNYEAQ. Trimming stripped 1 base from V and 1 base from J, with 6 bases between. The CDR3 loop is CASSLGGRTDTQYF. In DNA, the CDR3 is TGTGCCAGCAGCTTAGGTGGCCGCACAGATACGCAGTATTTT.

The V and J genes are TRBV29-1 and TRBJ2-7; D is perhaps TRBD2 (5 bases). Trimming removed 4 bases at V and 6 bases at J, with 25 bases between. From germline, CDR1 is SQVTM and CDR2 ANQGSEA. CDR3 length: 16 amino acids. CDR3 nucleotides: TGCAGCGTTGTACCTCTGGGGTCTAGCAACTCGGGCGAGCAGTACTTC. Its translation is CSVVPLGSSNSGEQYF.

J is TRBJ1-5 and V is TRBV29-1; no clear D gene. This CDR3 has 13 residues. Germline loops: CDR1 SQVTM, CDR2 ANQGSEA. Deletions cut 3 bases from V and 6 bases from J, with 12 bases between. As DNA, the CDR3 is TGCAGCGTTGATTTGGGTCGGGGTCAGCCCCAGCATTTT. It yields the protein CSVDLGRGQPQHF.

This clone was seen more than once but under ten times. V usage is TRBV6-6 and J usage is TRBJ1-5; the match to TRBD1 covers 9 bases. The CDR3 spans 15 residues. V lost 8 bases, J lost 5 bases, and 10 bases stayed unmatched. Germline values: CDR1 MNHNY, CDR2 SVGAGI (reference sequence). The CDR3 is CASLKGDREYQPQHF. The CDR3 nucleotides are TGTGCCAGCCTTAAGGGGGACAGGGAGTATCAGCCCCAGCATTTT.

This clone has a handful of counts. The chain links TRBV23-1 to TRBJ2-7; D is undetermined. TRBV23-1 qualifies as an ORF whose function is uncertain. The V end lost 1 base, the J end lost 0 bases, and 13 bases lay between the germline ends. The CDR3 loop spans 16 amino acids. CDR3 in amino acids: CASSQYEIGVSYEQYF. CDR3 in DNA: TGCGCCAGCAGTCAATACGAGATAGGCGTCTCCTACGAGCAGTACTTC.